What follows are 2 T cell receptor beta chains derived from one specimen sequenced in a study (dated by TCRdb to between 2020 and 2023). Libraries were built with the immunoSEQ multiplex PCR assay. The table was pulled from immuneACCESS by TCRdb, which kept in-frame rearrangements only. Such tables lose some clones; where checked, under half of the loss comes from unresolved V genes, and the rest has no known cause. The sample data list some 68,000 clones, and just under 95% of these were observed just once. The leading ten clones occupy 4.4% of the sample. Sample: PBMCs. The receptors here all came from a man aged 40-55 years with rheumatoid arthritis.

The V and J genes are TRBV29-1 and TRBJ2-7; 8 bases are shared with TRBD2. The CDR3 extends over 12 amino acids. J was trimmed by 6 bases and V by 4 bases; bases with no gene match: 5. Germline assignment: CDR1 SQVTM and CDR2 ANQGSEA. CDR3 region: CSVVLADLEQYF. CDR3 in DNA: TGCAGCGTTGTACTAGCGGACCTCGAGCAGTACTTC.

The chain links TRBV6-5 to TRBJ2-5; D tentatively reads TRBD1 or TRBD2 (6 bases each). Germline loops: CDR1 MNHEY, CDR2 SVGAGI. There are 15 residues in the CDR3. Between the trimmed V and J ends, which lost 7 bases and 4 bases, there was a span of 19 bases. DNA for the CDR3: TGTGCCAGCATCCCCTCGGGGGCTCTGGGAGAGACCCAGTACTTC. Protein product: CASIPSGALGETQYF.